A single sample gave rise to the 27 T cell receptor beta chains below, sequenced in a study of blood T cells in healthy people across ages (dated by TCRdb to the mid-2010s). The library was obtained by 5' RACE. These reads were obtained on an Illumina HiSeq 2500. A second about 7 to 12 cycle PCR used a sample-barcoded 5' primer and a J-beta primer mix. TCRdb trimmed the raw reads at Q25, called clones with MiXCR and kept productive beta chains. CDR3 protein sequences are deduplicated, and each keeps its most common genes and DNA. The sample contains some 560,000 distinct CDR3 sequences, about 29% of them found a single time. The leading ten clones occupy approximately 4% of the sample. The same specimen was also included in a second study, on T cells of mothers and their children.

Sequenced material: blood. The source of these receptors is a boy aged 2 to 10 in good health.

The CDR3 is CSVEDWTSGSATDTQYF. For the CDR3, the DNA is TGCAGCGTTGAAGACTGGACTAGCGGGAGTGCGACAGATACGCAGTATTTT. The V gene is TRBV29-1, the J gene TRBJ2-3; 13 positions match TRBD2. The CDR3 sequence is 17 residues long. The V and J ends lost 0 bases and 3 bases, in that order; junction bases with no gene match: 6. Germline CDR1 and CDR2: SQVTM and ANQGSEA.

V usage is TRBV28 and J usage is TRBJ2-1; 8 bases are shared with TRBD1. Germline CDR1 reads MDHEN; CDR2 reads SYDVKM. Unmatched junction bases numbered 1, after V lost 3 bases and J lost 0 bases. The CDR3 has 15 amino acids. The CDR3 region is CASSFRGPSYNEQFF. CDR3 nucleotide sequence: TGTGCCAGCAGTTTCAGGGGGCCCTCCTACAATGAGCAGTTCTTC.

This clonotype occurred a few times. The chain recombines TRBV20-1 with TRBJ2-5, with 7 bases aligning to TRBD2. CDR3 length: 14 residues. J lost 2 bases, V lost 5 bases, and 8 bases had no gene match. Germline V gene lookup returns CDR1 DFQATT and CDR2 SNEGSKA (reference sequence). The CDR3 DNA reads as TGCAGTGCTGGGGGGGGACTCGTGCAAGAGACCCAGTACTTC. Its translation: CSAGGGLVQETQYF.

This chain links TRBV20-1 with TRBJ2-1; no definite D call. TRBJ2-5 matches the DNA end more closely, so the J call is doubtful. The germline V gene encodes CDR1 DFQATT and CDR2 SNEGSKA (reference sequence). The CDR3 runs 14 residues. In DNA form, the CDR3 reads TGCAGTGCCCGTAACCAGGATCCCCAAGAGACCCAGTACTTC. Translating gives CSARNQDPQETQYF.

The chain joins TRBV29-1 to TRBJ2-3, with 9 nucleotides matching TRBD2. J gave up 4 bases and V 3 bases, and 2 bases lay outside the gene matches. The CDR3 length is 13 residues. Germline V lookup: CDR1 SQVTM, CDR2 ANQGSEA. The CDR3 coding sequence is TGCAGCGTTGACCCTAGCGGGGCAGATACGCAGTATTTT. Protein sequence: CSVDPSGADTQYF.

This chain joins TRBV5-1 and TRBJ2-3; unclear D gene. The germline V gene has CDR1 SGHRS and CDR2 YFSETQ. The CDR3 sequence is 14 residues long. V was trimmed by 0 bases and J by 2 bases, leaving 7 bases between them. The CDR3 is CASSLGQITDTQYF. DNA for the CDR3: TGCGCCAGCAGCTTGGGGCAGATCACAGATACGCAGTATTTT.

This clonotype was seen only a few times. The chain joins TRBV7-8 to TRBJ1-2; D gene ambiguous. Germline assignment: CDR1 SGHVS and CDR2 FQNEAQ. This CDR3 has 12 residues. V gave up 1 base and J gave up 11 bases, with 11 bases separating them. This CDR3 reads CASSLGLEGYTF. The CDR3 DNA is TGTGCCAGCAGCTTAGGGTTGGAAGGGTACACCTTC.

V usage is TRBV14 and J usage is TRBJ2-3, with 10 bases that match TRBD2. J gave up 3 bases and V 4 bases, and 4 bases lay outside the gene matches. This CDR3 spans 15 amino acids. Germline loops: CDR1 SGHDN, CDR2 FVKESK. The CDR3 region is CASSRPGLATDTQYF. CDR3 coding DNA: TGTGCCAGCAGCCGGCCGGGACTAGCGACAGATACGCAGTATTTT.

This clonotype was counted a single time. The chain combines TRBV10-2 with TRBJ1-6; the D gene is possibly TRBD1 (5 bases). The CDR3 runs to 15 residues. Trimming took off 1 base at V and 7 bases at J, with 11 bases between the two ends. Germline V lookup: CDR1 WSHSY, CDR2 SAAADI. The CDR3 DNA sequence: TGCGCCAGCAGTGAGTGGCGGGACTCGAATTCACCCCTCCACTTT. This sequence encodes CASSEWRDSNSPLHF.

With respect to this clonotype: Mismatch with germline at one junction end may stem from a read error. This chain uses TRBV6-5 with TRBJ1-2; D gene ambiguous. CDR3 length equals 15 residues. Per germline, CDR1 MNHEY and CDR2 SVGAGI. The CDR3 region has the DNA TGTGCCAGCAGTTACGGTGGGTGGTCGGACTATGACTACACCTTC. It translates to CASSYGGWSDYDYTF.

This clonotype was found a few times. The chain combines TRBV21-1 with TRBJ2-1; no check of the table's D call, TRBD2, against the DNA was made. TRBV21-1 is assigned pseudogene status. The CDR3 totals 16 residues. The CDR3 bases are TGTGCCAGCAGCTCCACGGAGCGGGGATGGTACAATGAGCAGTTCTTC. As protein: CASSSTERGWYNEQFF.

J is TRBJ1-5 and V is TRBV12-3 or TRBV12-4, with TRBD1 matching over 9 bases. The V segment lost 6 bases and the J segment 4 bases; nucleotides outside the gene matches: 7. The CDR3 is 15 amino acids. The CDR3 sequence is CASSRGTGKNQPQHF. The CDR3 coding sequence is TGTGCCAGCAGCCGAGGGACAGGGAAAAATCAGCCCCAGCATTTT.

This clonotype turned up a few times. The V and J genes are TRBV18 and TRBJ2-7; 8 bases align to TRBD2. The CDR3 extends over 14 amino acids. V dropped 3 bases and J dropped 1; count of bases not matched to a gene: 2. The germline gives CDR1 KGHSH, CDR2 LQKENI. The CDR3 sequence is CASSPRGGSYEQYF. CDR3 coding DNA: TGTGCCAGCTCACCCCGGGGGGGTTCCTACGAGCAGTACTTC.

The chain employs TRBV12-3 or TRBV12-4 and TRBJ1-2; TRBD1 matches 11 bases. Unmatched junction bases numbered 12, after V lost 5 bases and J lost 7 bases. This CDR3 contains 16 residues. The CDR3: CASSISGTGGRGGYTF. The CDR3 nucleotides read TGTGCCAGCAGTATTTCCGGGACAGGGGGGAGAGGTGGCTACACCTTC.

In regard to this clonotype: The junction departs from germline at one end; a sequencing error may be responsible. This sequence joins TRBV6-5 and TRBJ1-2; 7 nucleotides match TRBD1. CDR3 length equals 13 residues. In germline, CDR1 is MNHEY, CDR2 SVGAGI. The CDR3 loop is CASSPGGPYGFTF. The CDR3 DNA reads TGTGCCAGCAGTCCAGGGGGACCCTATGGCTTCACCTTC.

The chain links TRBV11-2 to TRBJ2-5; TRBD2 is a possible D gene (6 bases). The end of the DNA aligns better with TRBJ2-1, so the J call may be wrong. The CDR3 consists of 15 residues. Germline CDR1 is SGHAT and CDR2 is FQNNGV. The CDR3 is CASSLRSGPYNEQFF. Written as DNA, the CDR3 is TGTGCCAGCAGCTTAAGGAGCGGGCCCTACAATGAGCAGTTCTTC.

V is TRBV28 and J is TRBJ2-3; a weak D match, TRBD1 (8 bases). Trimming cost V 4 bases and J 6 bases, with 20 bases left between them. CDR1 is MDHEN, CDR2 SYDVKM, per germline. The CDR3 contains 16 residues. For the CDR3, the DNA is TGTGCCAGCAGTTCGCCACAGGGGGAGGGTAGCGATACGCAGTATTTT. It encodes CASSSPQGEGSDTQYF.

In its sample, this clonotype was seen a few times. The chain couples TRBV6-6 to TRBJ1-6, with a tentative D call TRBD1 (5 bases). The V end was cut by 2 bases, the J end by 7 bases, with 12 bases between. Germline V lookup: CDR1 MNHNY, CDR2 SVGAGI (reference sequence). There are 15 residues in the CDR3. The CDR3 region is CASSYRAGRNSPLHF. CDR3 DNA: TGTGCCAGCAGTTACAGGGCAGGGAGGAATTCACCCCTCCACTTT.

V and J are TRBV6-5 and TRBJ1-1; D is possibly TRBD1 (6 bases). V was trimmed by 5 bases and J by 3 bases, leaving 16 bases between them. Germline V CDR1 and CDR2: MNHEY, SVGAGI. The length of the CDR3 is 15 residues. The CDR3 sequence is CASSPAGGGDTEAFF. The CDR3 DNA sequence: TGTGCCAGCAGTCCCGCGGGCGGGGGCGACACTGAAGCTTTCTTT.

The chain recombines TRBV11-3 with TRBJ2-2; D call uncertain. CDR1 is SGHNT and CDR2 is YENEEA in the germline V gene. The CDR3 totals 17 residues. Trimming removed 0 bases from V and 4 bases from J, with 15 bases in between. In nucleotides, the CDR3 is TGTGCCAGCAGCTTAGAGGCTAGTCCGTGGCCCACCGGGGAGCTGTTTTTT. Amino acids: CASSLEASPWPTGELFF.

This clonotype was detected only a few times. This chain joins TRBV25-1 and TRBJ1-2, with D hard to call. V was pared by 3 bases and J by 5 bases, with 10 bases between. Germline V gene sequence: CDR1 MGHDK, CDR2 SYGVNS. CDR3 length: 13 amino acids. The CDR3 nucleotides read TGTGCCAGCAGTGAGTCGTTCGTTTATGGCTACACCTTC. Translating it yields CASSESFVYGYTF.

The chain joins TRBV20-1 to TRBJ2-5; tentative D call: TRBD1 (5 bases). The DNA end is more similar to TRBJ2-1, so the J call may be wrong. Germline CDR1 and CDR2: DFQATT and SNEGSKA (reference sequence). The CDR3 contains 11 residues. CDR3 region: CSEGDPNEQFF. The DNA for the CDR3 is TGCAGTGAAGGGGATCCCAATGAGCAGTTCTTC.

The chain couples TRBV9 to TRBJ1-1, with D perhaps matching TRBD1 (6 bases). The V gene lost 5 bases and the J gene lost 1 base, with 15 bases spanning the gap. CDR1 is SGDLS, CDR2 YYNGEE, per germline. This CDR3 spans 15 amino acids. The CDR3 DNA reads TGTGCCAGCAGGAGGGGGAGGTGGGCGAACACTGAAGCTTTCTTT. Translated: CASRRGRWANTEAFF.

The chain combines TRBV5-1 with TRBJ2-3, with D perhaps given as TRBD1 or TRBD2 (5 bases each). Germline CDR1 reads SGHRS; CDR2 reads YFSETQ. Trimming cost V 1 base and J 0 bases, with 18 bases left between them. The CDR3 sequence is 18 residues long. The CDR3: CASSLRAPTAVSTDTQYF. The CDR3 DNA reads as TGCGCCAGCAGCTTGCGAGCCCCGACAGCGGTCAGCACAGATACGCAGTATTTT.

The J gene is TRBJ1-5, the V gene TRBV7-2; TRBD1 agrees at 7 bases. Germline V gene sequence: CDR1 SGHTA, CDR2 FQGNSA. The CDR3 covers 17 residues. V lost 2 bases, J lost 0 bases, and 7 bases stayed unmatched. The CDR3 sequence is CASSLWGDSLSNQPQHF. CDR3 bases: TGTGCCAGCAGCTTATGGGGGGACAGCCTTAGCAATCAGCCCCAGCATTTT. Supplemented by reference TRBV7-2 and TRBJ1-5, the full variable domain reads GAGVSQSPSNKVTEKGKDVELRCDPISGHTALYWYRQSLGQGLEFLIYFQGNSAPDKSGLPSDRFSAERTGGSVSTLTIQRTQQEDSAVYLCASSLWGDSLSNQPQHFGDGTRLSIL.

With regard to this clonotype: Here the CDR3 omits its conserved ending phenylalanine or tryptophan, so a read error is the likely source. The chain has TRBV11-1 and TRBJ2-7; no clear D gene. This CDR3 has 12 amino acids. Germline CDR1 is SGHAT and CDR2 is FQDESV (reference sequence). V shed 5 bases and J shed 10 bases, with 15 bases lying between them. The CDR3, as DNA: TGTGCCAGCAGCCAGGACCAGACGGCCCAGTACCTC. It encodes CASSQDQTAQYL.

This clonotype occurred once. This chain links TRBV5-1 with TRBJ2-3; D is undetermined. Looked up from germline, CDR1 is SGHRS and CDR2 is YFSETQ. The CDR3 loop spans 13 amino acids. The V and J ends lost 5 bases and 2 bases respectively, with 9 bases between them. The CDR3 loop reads CASSSLLTDTQYF. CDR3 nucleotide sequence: TGCGCCAGCAGTTCCCTTCTCACAGATACGCAGTATTTT.